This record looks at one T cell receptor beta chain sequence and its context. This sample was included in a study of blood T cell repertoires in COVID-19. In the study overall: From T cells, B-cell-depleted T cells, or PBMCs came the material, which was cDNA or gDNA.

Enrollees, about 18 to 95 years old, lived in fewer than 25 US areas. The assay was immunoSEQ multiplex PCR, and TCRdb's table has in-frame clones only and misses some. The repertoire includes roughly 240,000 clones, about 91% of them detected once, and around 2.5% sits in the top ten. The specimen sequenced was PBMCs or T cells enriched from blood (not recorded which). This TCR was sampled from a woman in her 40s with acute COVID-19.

DNA for the CDR3: TGTGCCAGCAGCCGGACTGGGATTGAAGCTTTCTTT. It yields the protein CASSRTGIEAFF. V usage is TRBV7-2 and J usage is TRBJ1-1; no clear D. Trimming stripped 5 bases from V and 7 bases from J, with 11 bases between. Germline V gives CDR1 SGHTA, CDR2 FQGNSA. The CDR3 consists of 12 residues.